This TCR beta chain was profiled in a study of siplizumab effects on memory and regulatory T cells. Per-sample assaying covered 10^5 or so TCR templates. The method was immunoSEQ multiplex PCR; TCRdb's version includes in-frame clones alone and lacks a portion of them. The sample yields 95,000 to 100,000 clones, approximately 91% seen once. Findings and limits, study-wide: Proliferating Tregs in siplizumab cultures were never verified as suppressive. The Treg-derived share of mappable alloreactive CD4+ clones averaged 68.8% with siplizumab and 25% to 30% in controls. Unstimulated subsets captured only a minor fraction of alloreactive clones.

With respect to this clone: Its target is unknown.

Germline V CDR1 and CDR2: KGHSH, LQKENI. Trimming took 2 bases from V and 0 from J, leaving 6 bases between them. CDR3 length: 14 amino acids. Sequencing was done on a sample of non-Treg CD4+ T cells sorted from blood. V and J are TRBV18 and TRBJ2-3; D unclear. The clonotype comes from a human donor in good health. For the CDR3, the DNA is TGTGCCAGCTCACCAACAGTAAGCACAGATACGCAGTATTTT. It specifies CASSPTVSTDTQYF.